A selection of T cell receptor beta chains follows, all from one sample in a study of blood T cell repertoires in COVID-19. This table comes from immunoSEQ multiplex PCR, and its TCRdb copy is limited to in-frame clones, with some not included. The table includes about 440,000 clones, around 89% detected once. Sequenced sample: peripheral blood. Receptor source: a woman aged 25 to 39 with acute or convalescent COVID-19. Both conserved end residues are part of each CDR3. D genes are given only for firm matches. Size tells how often a clone was seen (once, few, many) or the class of an expanded clone, and some rows leave it out.

j_gene	abundance	d_gene	v_gene	CDR3nt	CDR3aa
TRBJ2-3	-	TRBD1	TRBV6-5	TGTGCCAGCAGCGCTAGGACAGGGGGCTGGGGTTTT	CASSARTGGWGF
TRBJ2-5	-	TRBD2	TRBV24-1	TGTGCCACCAGTGACAAAAGACTAGCGGGGGAGACCCAGTACTTC	CATSDKRLAGETQYF
TRBJ2-7	-	TRBD2	TRBV19	TGTGCCAGTAGTCCGGGACTAGCCCACCCCGCGTTGCAGCAGTACTTC	CASSPGLAHPALQQYF
TRBJ1-3	-	-	TRBV2	TGTGCCAGCAGTGAACAGGGTATCTCTGGAAACACCATATATTTT	CASSEQGISGNTIYF
TRBJ1-2	-	TRBD1	TRBV10-3	TGTGCCATCAGTCTTGGACAGGGGCGGTATGGCTACACCTTC	CAISLGQGRYGYTF
TRBJ2-2	-	-	TRBV11-3	TGTGCCAGCAGCTTAGTTACTTCCGCGAACACCGGGGAGCTGTTTTTT	CASSLVTSANTGELFF
TRBJ1-2	once	-	TRBV29-1	TGCAGCGTTGTGTTCTGGACAGACACTCGGGGCTACACCTTC	CSVVFWTDTRGYTF
TRBJ2-7	-	TRBD1	TRBV29-1	TGCAGCGTTGTTTTGGGGACAGCTACCTACGAGCAGTACTTC	CSVVLGTATYEQYF
TRBJ1-6	-	-	TRBV14	TGTGCCAGCAGCCAAGGGGCCTTCAATTCACCCCTCCACTTT	CASSQGAFNSPLHF
TRBJ1-2	-	-	TRBV6-6	TGTGCCAGCAGTTCGGTACAGGGTGACTATGGCTACACCTTC	CASSSVQGDYGYTF
TRBJ2-3	-	-	TRBV24-1	TGTGCCACCAGTGACTTTACAGGGTCAGATACGCAGTATTTT	CATSDFTGSDTQYF
TRBJ1-3	few	-	TRBV27	TGTGCCAGCAGTTTGCCGGTCCACTCTGGAAACACCATATATTTT	CASSLPVHSGNTIYF